This T cell receptor (beta chain) was documented in a study of control samples from healthy donors and cancer patients. Measured with immunoSEQ multiplex PCR; TCRdb has only the in-frame clones, and not every one. The sample includes roughly 79,000 clones, more than 80% seen only once; the top ten take approximately 15%. Sequenced material: blood. The TCR was taken from a man aged 50-59 years in good health.

For the CDR3, the DNA is TGTGCCAGCAGTTTTGGACAGGACTACGAGCAGTACTTC. Its protein product is CASSFGQDYEQYF. The V call is TRBV5-6, the J call TRBJ2-7; TRBD1 agrees at 7 bases. This CDR3 contains 13 residues. Trimming at V came to 5 bases and at J to 3 bases, leaving 5 bases not matched to a gene. The germline gives CDR1 SGHDT, CDR2 YYEEEE.